The subject of this entry is one TCR beta chain. The antigen is not known. PCR used 60 Vbeta primers and 13 Jbeta primers. Libraries were prepared by immunoSEQ multiplex PCR; TCRdb keeps only in-frame clonotypes and omits some of them. The data contain about 120,000 clones, around 10% of them singletons. The data are from a study of cytomegalovirus exposure and HLA in healthy donors. Study findings and constraints: Analyzed later, association rates of TCRs varied across HLA loci, with DRB1 most and HLA-C fewest. High sensitivity and specificity were reportedly achieved when the classifier diagnosed cytomegalovirus status. Follow-up analysis later connected one missense variant in DCLRE1C with trimming of TCR beta V- and J-genes.

This TCR was sampled from a man aged 25-40 years in good health and CMV-seronegative. Sequencing was carried out using PBMCs.

The CDR3 region is CSARTSGIQVYEQYF. The CDR3 DNA is TGCAGCGCCCGGACTAGCGGGATTCAGGTCTACGAGCAGTACTTC. The rearrangement links TRBV29-1 to TRBJ2-7, with 12 bases that match TRBD2. Germline values: CDR1 SQVTM, CDR2 ANQGSEA. Trimming cost V 7 bases and J 3 bases; bases outside gene matches: 10. The CDR3 length is 15 residues.